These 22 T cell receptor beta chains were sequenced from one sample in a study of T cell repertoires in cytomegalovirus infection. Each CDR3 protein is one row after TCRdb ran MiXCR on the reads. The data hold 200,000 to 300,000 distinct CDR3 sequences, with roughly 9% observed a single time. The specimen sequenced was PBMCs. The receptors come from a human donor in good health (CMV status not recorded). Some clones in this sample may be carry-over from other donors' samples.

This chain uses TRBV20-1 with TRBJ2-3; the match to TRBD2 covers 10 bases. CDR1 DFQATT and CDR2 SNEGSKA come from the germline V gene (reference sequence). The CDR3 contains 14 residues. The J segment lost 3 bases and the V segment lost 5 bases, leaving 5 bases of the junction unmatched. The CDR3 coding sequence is TGCAGTGCTGCCCCTAGCGGGAGAACAGATACGCAGTATTTT. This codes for CSAAPSGRTDTQYF.

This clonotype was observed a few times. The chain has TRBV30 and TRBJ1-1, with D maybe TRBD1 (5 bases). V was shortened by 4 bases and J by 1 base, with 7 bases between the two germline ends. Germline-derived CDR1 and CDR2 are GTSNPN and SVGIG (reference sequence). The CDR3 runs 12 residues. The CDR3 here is CAWTGPNTEAFF. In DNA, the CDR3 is TGTGCCTGGACAGGGCCGAACACTGAAGCTTTCTTT.

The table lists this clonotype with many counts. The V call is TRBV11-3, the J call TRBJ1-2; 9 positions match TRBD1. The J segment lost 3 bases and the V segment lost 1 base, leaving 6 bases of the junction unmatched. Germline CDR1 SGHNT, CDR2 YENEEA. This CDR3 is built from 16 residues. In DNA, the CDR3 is TGTGCCAGCAGCTTAGCCGGGACAGGGTTCGACTATGGCTACACCTTC. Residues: CASSLAGTGFDYGYTF.

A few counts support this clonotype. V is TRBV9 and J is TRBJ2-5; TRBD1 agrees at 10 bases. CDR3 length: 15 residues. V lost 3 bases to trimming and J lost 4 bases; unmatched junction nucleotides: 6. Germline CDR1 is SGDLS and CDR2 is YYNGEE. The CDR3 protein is CASSATGGLRETQYF. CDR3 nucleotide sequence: TGTGCCAGCAGCGCGACAGGGGGCCTCCGAGAGACCCAGTACTTC.

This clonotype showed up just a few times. CDR3 protein: CASRNEQLGDQPQHF. As DNA, the CDR3 is TGTGCCAGCAGGAACGAGCAACTAGGGGATCAGCCCCAGCATTTT. The chain links TRBV6-2 or TRBV6-3 to TRBJ1-5; D is possibly TRBD1 (5 bases). V was clipped by 6 bases and J by 5 bases, with 17 bases between them. Germline CDR1 and CDR2: MNHEY and SVGEGT. This CDR3 contains 15 residues.

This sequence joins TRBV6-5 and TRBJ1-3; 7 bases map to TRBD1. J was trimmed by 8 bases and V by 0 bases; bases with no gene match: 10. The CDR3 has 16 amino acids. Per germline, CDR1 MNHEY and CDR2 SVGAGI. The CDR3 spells CASSYSSLTGRDTIYF. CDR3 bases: TGTGCCAGCAGTTACTCGTCGTTGACAGGGAGGGACACCATATATTTT.

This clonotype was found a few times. CDR3 nucleotide sequence: TGCGCCAGCAGCATACGGACAGGGAACACTGAAGCTTTCTTT. It translates to CASSIRTGNTEAFF. The chain carries TRBV5-1 and TRBJ1-1; 7 nucleotides match TRBD1. J lost 1 base, V lost 4 bases, and 4 bases had no gene match. CDR1 SGHRS and CDR2 YFSETQ come from the germline V gene. The CDR3 is 14 residues long.

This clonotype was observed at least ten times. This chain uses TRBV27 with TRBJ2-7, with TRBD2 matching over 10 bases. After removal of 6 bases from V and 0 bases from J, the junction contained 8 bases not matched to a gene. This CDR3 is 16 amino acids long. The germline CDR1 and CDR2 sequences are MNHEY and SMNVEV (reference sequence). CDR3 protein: CASSSLSSGSSYEQYF. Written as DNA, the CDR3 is TGTGCCAGCAGCTCCTTGTCTAGCGGGAGCTCCTACGAGCAGTACTTC.

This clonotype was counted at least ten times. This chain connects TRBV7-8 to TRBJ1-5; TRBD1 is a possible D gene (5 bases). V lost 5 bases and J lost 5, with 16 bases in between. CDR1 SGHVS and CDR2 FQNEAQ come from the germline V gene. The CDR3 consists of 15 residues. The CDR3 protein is CASSVTGGDYQPQHF. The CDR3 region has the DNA TGTGCCAGCAGCGTCACCGGGGGGGATTATCAGCCCCAGCATTTT.

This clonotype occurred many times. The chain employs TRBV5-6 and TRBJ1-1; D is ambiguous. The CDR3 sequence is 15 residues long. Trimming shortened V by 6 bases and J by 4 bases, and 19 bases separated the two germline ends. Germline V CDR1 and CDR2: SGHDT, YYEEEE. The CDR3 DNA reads TGTGCCAGCACCAACGAATTCGGAGGGTTCACTGAAGCTTTCTTT. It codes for CASTNEFGGFTEAFF.

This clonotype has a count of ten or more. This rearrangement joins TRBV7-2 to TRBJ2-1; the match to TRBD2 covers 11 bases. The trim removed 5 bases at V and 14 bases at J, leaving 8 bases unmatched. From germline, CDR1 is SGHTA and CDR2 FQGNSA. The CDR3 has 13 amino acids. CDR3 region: CASSREGLAEEFF. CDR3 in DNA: TGTGCCAGCAGCCGCGAGGGACTAGCGGAGGAGTTCTTC.

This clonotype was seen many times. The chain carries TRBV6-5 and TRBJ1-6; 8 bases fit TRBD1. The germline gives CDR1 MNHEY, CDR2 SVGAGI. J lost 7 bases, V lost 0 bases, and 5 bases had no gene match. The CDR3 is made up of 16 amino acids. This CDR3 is CASSYSSGQGNSPLHF. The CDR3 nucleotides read TGTGCCAGCAGTTACTCGTCCGGACAGGGAAATTCACCCCTCCACTTT.

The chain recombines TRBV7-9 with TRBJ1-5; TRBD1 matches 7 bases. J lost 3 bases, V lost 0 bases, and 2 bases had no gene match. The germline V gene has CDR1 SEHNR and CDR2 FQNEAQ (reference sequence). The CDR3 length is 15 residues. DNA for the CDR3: TGTGCCAGCAGCTTAGCCGGACAGGCCAATCAGCCCCAGCATTTT. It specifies CASSLAGQANQPQHF.

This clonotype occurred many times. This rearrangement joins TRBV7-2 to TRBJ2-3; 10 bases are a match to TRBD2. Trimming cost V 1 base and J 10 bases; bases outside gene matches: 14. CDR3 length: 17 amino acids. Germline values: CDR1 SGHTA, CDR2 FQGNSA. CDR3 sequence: CASSLGTVSGRAGAQYF. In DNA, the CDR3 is TGTGCCAGCAGCTTAGGAACAGTGAGCGGGAGGGCCGGGGCGCAGTATTTT.

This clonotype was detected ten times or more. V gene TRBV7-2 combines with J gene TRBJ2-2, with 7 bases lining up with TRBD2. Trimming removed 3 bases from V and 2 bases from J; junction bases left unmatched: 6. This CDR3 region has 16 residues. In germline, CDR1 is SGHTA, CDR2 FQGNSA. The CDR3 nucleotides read TGTGCCAGCAGCTTCTTACTAGCGCGAAACACCGGGGAGCTGTTTTTT. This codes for CASSFLLARNTGELFF. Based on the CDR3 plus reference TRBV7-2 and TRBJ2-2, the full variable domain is GAGVSQSPSNKVTEKGKDVELRCDPISGHTALYWYRQSLGQGLEFLIYFQGNSAPDKSGLPSDRFSAERTGGSVSTLTIQRTQQEDSAVYLCASSFLLARNTGELFFGEGSRLTVL.

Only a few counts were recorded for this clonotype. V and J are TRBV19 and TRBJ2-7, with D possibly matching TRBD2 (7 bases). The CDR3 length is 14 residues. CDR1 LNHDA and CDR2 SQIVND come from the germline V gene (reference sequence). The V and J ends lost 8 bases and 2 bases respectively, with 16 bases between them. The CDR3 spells CASSRGGTTYEQYF. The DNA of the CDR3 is TGTGCCAGTTCCAGGGGAGGGACCACCTACGAGCAGTACTTC.

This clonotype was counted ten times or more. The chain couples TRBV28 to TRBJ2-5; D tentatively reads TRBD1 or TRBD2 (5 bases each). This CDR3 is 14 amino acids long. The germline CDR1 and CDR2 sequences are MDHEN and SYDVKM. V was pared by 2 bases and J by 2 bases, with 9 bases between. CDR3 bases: TGTGCCAGCAGTTTAGGGGGAACACAAGAGACCCAGTACTTC. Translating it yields CASSLGGTQETQYF.

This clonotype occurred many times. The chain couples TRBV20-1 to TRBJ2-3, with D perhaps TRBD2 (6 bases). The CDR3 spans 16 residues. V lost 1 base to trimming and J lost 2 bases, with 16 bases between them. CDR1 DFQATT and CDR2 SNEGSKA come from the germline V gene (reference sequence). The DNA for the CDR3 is TGCAGTGCTAGAGTTCATGGCCGGGGGATCACAGATACGCAGTATTTT. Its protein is CSARVHGRGITDTQYF.

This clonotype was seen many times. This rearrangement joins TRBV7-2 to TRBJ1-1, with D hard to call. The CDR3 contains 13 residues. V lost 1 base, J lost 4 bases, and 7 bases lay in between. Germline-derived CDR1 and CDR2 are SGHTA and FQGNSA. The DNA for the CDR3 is TGTGCCAGCAGCTTAGACACGGCCACTGAAGCTTTCTTT. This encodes CASSLDTATEAFF.

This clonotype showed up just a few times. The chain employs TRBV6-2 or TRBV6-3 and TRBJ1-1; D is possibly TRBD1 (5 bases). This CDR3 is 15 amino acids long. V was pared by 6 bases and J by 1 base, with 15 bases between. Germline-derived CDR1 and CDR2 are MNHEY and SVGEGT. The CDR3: CASRRDQGRNTEAFF. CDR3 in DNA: TGTGCCAGCAGGAGGGATCAGGGAAGGAACACTGAAGCTTTCTTT.

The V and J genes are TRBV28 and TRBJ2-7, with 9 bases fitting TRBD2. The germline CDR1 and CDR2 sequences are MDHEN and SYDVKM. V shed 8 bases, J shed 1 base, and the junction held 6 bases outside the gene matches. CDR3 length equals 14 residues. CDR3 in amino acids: CASVAGGMSYEQYF. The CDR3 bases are TGTGCCAGCGTTGCGGGGGGGATGTCCTACGAGCAGTACTTC.

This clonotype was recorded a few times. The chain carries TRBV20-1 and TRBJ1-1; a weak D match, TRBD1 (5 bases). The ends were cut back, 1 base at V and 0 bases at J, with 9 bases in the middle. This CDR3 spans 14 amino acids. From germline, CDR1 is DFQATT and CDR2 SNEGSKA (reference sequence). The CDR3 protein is CSARAQGMNTEAFF. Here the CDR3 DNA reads TGCAGTGCTAGAGCCCAGGGAATGAACACTGAAGCTTTCTTT.